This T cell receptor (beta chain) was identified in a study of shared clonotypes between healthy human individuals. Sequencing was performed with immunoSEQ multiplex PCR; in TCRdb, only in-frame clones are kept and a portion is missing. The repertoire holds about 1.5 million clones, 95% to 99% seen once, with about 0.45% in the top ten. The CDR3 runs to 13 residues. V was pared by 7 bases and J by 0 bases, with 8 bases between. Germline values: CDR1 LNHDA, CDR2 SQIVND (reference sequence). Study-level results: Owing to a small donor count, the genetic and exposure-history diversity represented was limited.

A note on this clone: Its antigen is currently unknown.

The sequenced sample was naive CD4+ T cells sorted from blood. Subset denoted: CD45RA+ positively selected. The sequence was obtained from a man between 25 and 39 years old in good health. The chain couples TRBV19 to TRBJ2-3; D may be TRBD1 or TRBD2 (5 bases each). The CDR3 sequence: CASTRDSTDTQYF. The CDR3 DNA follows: TGTGCCAGTACCCGGGACAGCACAGATACGCAGTATTTT.